This TCR beta chain was obtained from a study of cytomegalovirus exposure and HLA in healthy donors. With 60 Vbeta and 13 Jbeta primers, the PCR was carried out. Profiled with immunoSEQ multiplex PCR; TCRdb holds only in-frame clones, not every one. The sample yields about 130,000 clones, 85% seen once. CDR3 length equals 14 residues. The germline V gene has CDR1 MDHEN and CDR2 SYDVKM. This clone was found once. Its target is unknown. Overall study results and limits: Most TCR sequences were uncommon, yet certain public TCRs appeared in many donors. A few chains tied to CMV proved CMV antigen-specific in vitro.

The chain employs TRBV28 and TRBJ2-1; possible D gene TRBD1, 5 bases. The receptor was isolated from a woman aged 25 to 45 in good health and CMV-seropositive. The specimen was PBMCs. CDR3 region: CAVREVESYNEQFF. CDR3 sequence (DNA): TGTGCGGTCAGGGAAGTTGAGTCCTACAATGAGCAGTTCTTC.